This is a list of T cell receptor beta chains from one sample in a study of T cell repertoires in cytomegalovirus infection. TCRdb ran MiXCR on the reads and lists one entry per CDR3 protein. The profile covers some 700,000 distinct CDR3 sequences, with around a third appearing a single time and 18% taken by the ten largest. No antigen has been assigned to these receptors. The material sequenced was cultured PBMCs, taken from culture after CMV antigen stimulation. These receptors all stem from a human donor in good health (CMV status not recorded). Some clones in this sample may be carry-over from other donors' samples. Both conserved end residues are part of each CDR3. A D gene is named only where the DNA matches it firmly. Clone size appears in some rows only: once, few, many, or a class for an expanded clone.

D	size	J	V	CDR3	DNA
TRBD2	NA	TRBJ2-3	TRBV7-2	CASSLAPGGQDTQYF	TGTGCCAGCAGCTTAGCGCCGGGGGGTCAGGATACGCAGTATTTT
NA	NA	TRBJ2-3	TRBV4-1	CASSQGPLPFDTQYF	TGCGCCAGCAGCCAAGGGCCTCTCCCGTTCGATACGCAGTATTTT
NA	NA	TRBJ2-1	TRBV6-6	CASSYAVSYNEQFF	TGTGCCAGCAGTTACGCGGTCTCCTACAATGAGCAGTTCTTC
NA	NA	TRBJ2-2	TRBV11-1	CASSFNYGANTGELFF	TGTGCCAGCAGCTTCAACTATGGGGCGAACACCGGGGAGCTGTTTTTT
TRBD1	many	TRBJ1-6	TRBV7-2	CASSNFGTGGDSPLHF	TGTGCCAGCAGCAACTTCGGGACAGGGGGCGATTCACCCCTCCACTTT
NA	few	TRBJ1-5	TRBV25-1	CARSDDSNQPQHF	TGTGCCAGATCTGATGATAGCAATCAGCCCCAGCATTTT
TRBD2	NA	TRBJ2-7	TRBV27	CASSPRTSGVHEQYF	TGTGCCAGCAGTCCCCGGACTAGCGGGGTCCACGAGCAGTACTTC
NA	NA	TRBJ2-3	TRBV19	CASSIRRRGSPDTQYF	TGTGCCAGTAGTATAAGGAGGAGGGGGTCCCCAGATACGCAGTATTTT
NA	many	TRBJ1-1	TRBV7-2	CASSTQQGTEAFF	TGTGCCAGCAGCACTCAACAGGGAACTGAAGCTTTCTTT
TRBD2	NA	TRBJ2-1	TRBV5-4	CASSIGRARSYNEQFF	TGTGCCAGCAGCATCGGGAGGGCCCGATCCTACAATGAGCAGTTCTTC
TRBD1	NA	TRBJ2-7	TRBV6-5	CASSTWTGGNYEQYF	TGTGCCAGCAGTACTTGGACAGGGGGAAACTACGAGCAGTACTTC
NA	few	TRBJ2-7	TRBV27	CASSLSRGEIHEQYF	TGTGCCAGCAGTTTGTCCAGGGGAGAAATCCACGAGCAGTACTTC
NA	NA	TRBJ2-3	TRBV5-4	CASSSQGGDTQYF	TGTGCCAGCAGCTCCCAAGGGGGAGATACGCAGTATTTT
NA	few	TRBJ2-6	TRBV6-2/TRBV6-3	CASSYARAGANVLTF	TGTGCCAGCAGTTACGCCCGGGCTGGGGCCAACGTCCTGACTTTC
NA	few	TRBJ2-3	TRBV12-3/TRBV12-4	CASSQRSSTDTQYF	TGTGCCAGCAGCCAAAGGTCCAGCACAGATACGCAGTATTTT
NA	many	TRBJ2-7	TRBV7-6	CASSPLLGSYEQYF	TGTGCCAGCAGCCCCCTACTAGGTTCCTACGAGCAGTACTTC
TRBD1	NA	TRBJ2-5	TRBV5-1	CASRPGTGPQETQYF	TGCGCCAGCAGACCCGGGACAGGTCCACAAGAGACCCAGTACTTC
TRBD1	NA	TRBJ2-5	TRBV19	CASSPRTGAGETQYF	TGTGCCAGTAGTCCGCGGACAGGGGCTGGGGAGACCCAGTACTTC
NA	many	TRBJ2-1	TRBV7-9	CASSLKYRLGLISDEQFF	TGTGCCAGCAGCCTAAAATACCGACTAGGCCTCATTTCGGATGAGCAGTTCTTC
NA	few	TRBJ1-1	TRBV7-2	CAVPPGGENTEAFF	TGTGCCGTCCCGCCGGGAGGGGAGAACACTGAAGCTTTCTTT
TRBD1	NA	TRBJ1-2	TRBV27	CASSLRTGSSNYGYTF	TGTGCCAGCAGTCTTCGGACAGGGAGTAGTAACTATGGCTACACCTTC
NA	NA	TRBJ1-1	TRBV20-1	CSARVRQLEAFF	TGCAGTGCTAGAGTCCGGCAGCTTGAAGCTTTCTTT
TRBD1	NA	TRBJ2-7	TRBV6-5	CASSYSGRTGGKEQYF	TGTGCCAGCAGTTACTCGGGTAGGACAGGGGGGAAAGAGCAGTACTTC
NA	few	TRBJ2-7	TRBV4-1	CASSQVPAYEQYF	TGCGCCAGCAGCCAAGTTCCCGCCTACGAGCAGTACTTC
TRBD1	few	TRBJ2-1	TRBV7-2	CASSLLGRGYEQFF	TGTGCCAGCAGCTTACTGGGCAGGGGGTATGAGCAGTTCTTC
NA	few	TRBJ2-5	TRBV6-1	CASTSKRGWETQYF	TGTGCCAGCACCTCCAAAAGAGGGTGGGAGACCCAGTACTTC
NA	few	TRBJ1-6	TRBV4-1	CASSQEAVSGTVNSPLHF	TGCGCCAGCAGCCAAGAAGCTGTATCCGGGACGGTAAATTCACCCCTCCACTTT